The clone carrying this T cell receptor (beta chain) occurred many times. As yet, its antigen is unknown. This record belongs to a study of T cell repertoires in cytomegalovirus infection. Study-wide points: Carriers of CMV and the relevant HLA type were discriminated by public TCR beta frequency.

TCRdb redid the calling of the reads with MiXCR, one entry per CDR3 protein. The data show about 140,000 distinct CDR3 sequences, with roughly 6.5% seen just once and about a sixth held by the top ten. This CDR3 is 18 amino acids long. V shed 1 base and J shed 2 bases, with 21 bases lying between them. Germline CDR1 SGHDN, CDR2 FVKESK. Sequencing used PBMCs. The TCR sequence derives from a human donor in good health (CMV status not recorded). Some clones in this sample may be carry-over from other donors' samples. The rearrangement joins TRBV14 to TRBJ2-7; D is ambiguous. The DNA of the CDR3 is TGTGCCAGCAGCCAAGGGAGCCTACGGGCAGTCGTACCCTACGAGCAGTACTTC. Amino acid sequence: CASSQGSLRAVVPYEQYF.